A single sample is the source of the 25 T cell receptor beta chains below, sequenced in a study of blood T cell repertoires in COVID-19. TCRdb keeps only in-frame clones here, not all; method: immunoSEQ multiplex PCR. Here the sample spans more than 150,000 clones, over 80% being singletons. Sequences were obtained from peripheral blood. These receptors were taken from a woman aged 40-49 years with acute or convalescent COVID-19.

J is TRBJ2-2 and V is TRBV3-1 (or the pseudogene TRBV3-2); D unclear. V dropped 4 bases and J dropped 5 bases, with 14 bases sitting between them. The CDR3 contains 15 residues. Germline-derived CDR1 and CDR2 are LGHDT and YNNKEL (reference sequence). For the CDR3, the DNA is TGTGCCAGCAGCCGACAACCACAATCGACCGGGGAGCTGTTTTTT. Amino acid sequence: CASSRQPQSTGELFF.

The chain employs TRBV27 and TRBJ1-1; the D is unclear. The V end lost 1 base, the J end lost 5 bases, and 11 bases lay between the germline ends. Germline V gene lookup returns CDR1 MNHEY and CDR2 SMNVEV (reference sequence). The CDR3 contains 14 residues. Written as DNA, the CDR3 is TGTGCCAGCAGTTTATTCGGGGTTGGGACTGAAGCTTTCTTT. The encoded protein is CASSLFGVGTEAFF.

The chain uses TRBV30 and TRBJ1-1; no definite D call. Germline CDR1 GTSNPN, CDR2 SVGIG (reference sequence). This CDR3 is 13 amino acids long. V was clipped by 1 base and J by 1 base, with 7 bases between them. The CDR3 is CAWSGQPNTEAFF. The CDR3 coding sequence is TGTGCCTGGAGTGGACAACCGAACACTGAAGCTTTCTTT.

This chain uses TRBV5-8 with TRBJ1-2, with a weak D call TRBD1 (5 bases). CDR3 length: 14 residues. V dropped 1 base and J dropped 4 bases, with 11 bases sitting between them. The germline V gene has CDR1 SGHTS and CDR2 YDEGEE. The CDR3 loop is CASSLLGGSYGYTF. As DNA, the CDR3 is TGTGCCAGCAGCTTGCTCGGGGGTTCCTATGGCTACACCTTC.

This chain uses TRBV4-1 with TRBJ1-5; D gene uncertain. In germline, CDR1 is MGHRA, CDR2 YSYEKL. The germline V and J ends were trimmed by 4 bases and 3 bases, with 13 bases remaining between them. The CDR3 is 15 amino acids. CDR3 loop: CASSRIQRANQPQHF. The CDR3 DNA reads as TGCGCCAGCAGCCGCATACAGAGGGCCAATCAGCCCCAGCATTTT.

The V and J genes are TRBV5-4 and TRBJ2-5, with 15 bases lining up with TRBD2. Germline V gene lookup returns CDR1 SGHNT and CDR2 YYREEE (reference sequence). The CDR3 is 16 amino acids. Trimming cost V 3 bases and J 4 bases; bases outside gene matches: 4. CDR3 region: CASSSGLAGGLETQYF. CDR3 in DNA: TGTGCCAGCAGCTCAGGACTAGCGGGGGGGCTAGAGACCCAGTACTTC.

The chain recombines TRBV7-2 with TRBJ1-1, with D tentatively TRBD1 (6 bases). Germline V lookup: CDR1 SGHTA, CDR2 FQGNSA. The CDR3 sequence is 13 residues long. V dropped 2 bases and J dropped 10 bases, with 14 bases sitting between them. CDR3 sequence (DNA): TGTGCCAGCAGCTTAAATCAGGGGAGTTTAGCTTTCTTT. Translated, it gives CASSLNQGSLAFF.

V usage is TRBV13 and J usage is TRBJ1-6, with D uncertain. In germline, CDR1 is PRHDT, CDR2 FYEKMQ (reference sequence). This CDR3 region has 16 residues. The V end lost 0 bases, the J end lost 7 bases, and 13 bases lay between the germline ends. CDR3 amino acids: CASSLGAIGRNSPLHF. The CDR3 DNA sequence: TGTGCCAGCAGCTTAGGCGCCATAGGGAGGAATTCACCCCTCCACTTT.

The CDR3 coding sequence is TGCGCCAGCAGCCTCGGGGACAGGGAGTACAATGAGCAGTTCTTC. This translates into CASSLGDREYNEQFF. The gene calls are TRBV5-1 and TRBJ2-1; the match to TRBD1 covers 9 bases. Losses at the gene ends were 4 bases for V and 4 bases for J; bases not matched to a gene: 6. CDR3 length: 15 residues. CDR1 is SGHRS and CDR2 is YFSETQ in the germline V gene.

This rearrangement joins TRBV11-1 to TRBJ2-7; D may be TRBD2 (5 bases). The CDR3 has 17 residues. V gave up 0 bases and J gave up 4 bases, with 19 bases separating them. Germline lookup yields CDR1 SGHAT and CDR2 FQDESV (reference sequence). DNA for the CDR3: TGTGCCAGCAGCTTAGCGGGAGCAGAGGTCTTCATATACGAGCAGTACTTC. Translating it yields CASSLAGAEVFIYEQYF. Full variable domain (outside the CDR3, taken from reference TRBV11-1 and TRBJ2-7): EAEVAQSPRYKITEKSQAVAFWCDPISGHATLYWYRQILGQGPELLVQFQDESVVDDSQLPKDRFSAERLKGVDSTLKIQPAELGDSAMYLCASSLAGAEVFIYEQYFGPGTRLTVT.

The J gene is TRBJ2-7, the V gene TRBV6-5; TRBD2 matches 7 bases. CDR3 length: 15 amino acids. The V gene end was trimmed by 2 bases and the J gene end by 5 bases; junction bases not matched to a gene: 9. Germline CDR1 reads MNHEY; CDR2 reads SVGAGI. CDR3 DNA sequence: TGTGCCAGCAGTTACATTTCGGCGGGAGCCCACGAGCAGTACTTC. This codes for CASSYISAGAHEQYF.

This clone is a singleton in its sample. The V call is TRBV13, the J call TRBJ1-1, with D perhaps TRBD1 (5 bases). This CDR3 region has 16 residues. The V end was cut by 5 bases, the J end by 11 bases, with 27 bases between. Germline V gene lookup returns CDR1 PRHDT and CDR2 FYEKMQ (reference sequence). DNA for the CDR3: TGTGCCAGCAGCCTCTACACCCGGGACGGACTAGGAAGGGCTTTCTTT. Protein product: CASSLYTRDGLGRAFF.

CDR3 nucleotide sequence: TGCGCCAGCAGGCGGGACAGCCGGGCCGACTACGAGCAGTACTTC. This codes for CASRRDSRADYEQYF. V is TRBV5-1 and J is TRBJ2-7; TRBD1 might be the D (7 bases). CDR3 length: 15 amino acids. Germline assignment: CDR1 SGHRS and CDR2 YFSETQ. Trimming stripped 5 bases from V and 3 bases from J, with 18 bases between.

V is TRBV4-1 and J is TRBJ1-1; TRBD1 aligns across 10 bases. V gave up 4 bases and J gave up 11 bases; unmatched junction bases: 10. Germline-derived CDR1 and CDR2 are MGHRA and YSYEKL. This CDR3 is 14 amino acids long. CDR3 coding DNA: TGCGCCAGCAGCCTCGACAGGGGGCAGGGCGGGGCTTTCTTT. Its translation is CASSLDRGQGGAFF.

This chain links TRBV19 with TRBJ1-2; TRBD1 agrees at 7 bases. The V segment lost 4 bases and the J segment 3 bases; nucleotides outside the gene matches: 5. This CDR3 contains 14 residues. Germline V CDR1 and CDR2: LNHDA, SQIVND (reference sequence). This CDR3 is CASSSSGGYYGYTF. CDR3 nucleotide sequence: TGTGCCAGTAGTAGCTCAGGGGGTTACTATGGCTACACCTTC.

This chain connects TRBV28 to TRBJ2-1, with 10 positions matching TRBD1. CDR1 and CDR2 from the germline V gene are MDHEN and SYDVKM. The CDR3 has 15 residues. J was trimmed by 8 bases and V by 4 bases; bases with no gene match: 8. The CDR3 loop is CASSYDRGQVDEQFF. The DNA of the CDR3 is TGTGCCAGCAGTTATGACAGGGGGCAGGTCGATGAGCAGTTCTTC.

CDR3 region: CATKQGNSNQPQHF. CDR3 bases: TGTGCCACCAAACAGGGGAATAGCAATCAGCCCCAGCATTTT. The chain links TRBV15 to TRBJ1-5; 7 positions match TRBD1. This CDR3 is built from 14 residues. The germline gives CDR1 LNHNV, CDR2 YYDKDF (reference sequence). V dropped 7 bases and J dropped 0; count of bases not matched to a gene: 3.

The chain has TRBV19 and TRBJ1-2; D is unresolved. The CDR3 has 14 residues. V shed 7 bases and J shed 4 bases, with 16 bases lying between them. Germline lookup yields CDR1 LNHDA and CDR2 SQIVND (reference sequence). The CDR3 nucleotides are TGTGCCAGTAACCTTGGGCCGGTTCCCTATGGCTACACCTTC. Its translation: CASNLGPVPYGYTF. The entire variable domain, with the rest obtained from reference TRBV19 and TRBJ1-2, is as follows: DGGITQSPKYLFRKEGQNVTLSCEQNLNHDAMYWYRQDPGQGLRLIYYSQIVNDFQKGDIAEGYSVSREKKESFPLTVTSAQKNPTAFYLCASNLGPVPYGYTFGSGTRLTVV.

The rearrangement uses TRBV5-6 and TRBJ1-1; a weak D match, TRBD1 (6 bases). V was pared by 4 bases and J by 1 base, with 14 bases between. This CDR3 region has 15 residues. Germline lookup yields CDR1 SGHDT and CDR2 YYEEEE. The CDR3 region is CASSRWGGQNTEAFF. In nucleotides, the CDR3 is TGTGCCAGCAGCCGCTGGGGGGGACAGAACACTGAAGCTTTCTTT.

The gene calls are TRBV28 and TRBJ2-1; 7 bases are shared with TRBD1. The CDR3 extends over 12 amino acids. After removal of 6 bases from V and 9 bases from J, the junction contained 5 bases not matched to a gene. Germline V CDR1 and CDR2: MDHEN, SYDVKM. CDR3: CASSDPGGEQFF. The CDR3 DNA reads TGTGCCAGCAGCGACCCAGGGGGTGAGCAGTTCTTC.

The chain is built from TRBV24-1 and TRBJ2-7, with TRBD2 matching over 14 bases. V lost 9 bases to trimming and J lost 3 bases; unmatched junction nucleotides: 12. From germline, CDR1 is KGHDR and CDR2 SFDVKD. CDR3 length: 17 residues. CDR3 in amino acids: CATAGTSGSGGGYEQYF. CDR3 bases: TGTGCCACCGCCGGGACTAGCGGGAGTGGGGGTGGCTACGAGCAGTACTTC.

V gene TRBV19 combines with J gene TRBJ1-1, with TRBD1 identical over 11 bases. V was pared by 3 bases and J by 12 bases, with 21 bases of the junction left unmatched. CDR1 LNHDA and CDR2 SQIVND come from the germline V gene (reference sequence). The CDR3 runs 18 residues. The CDR3, as DNA: TGTGCCAGTAGTATCCAAACGAACGTCCTCGGGACAGGGGGTACAACTTTCTTT. This sequence encodes CASSIQTNVLGTGGTTFF.

With respect to this clone: The sample contains more than one DNA sequence encoding this CDR3. The CDR3 is CASSYSTGQINNEQFF. The CDR3, as DNA: TGTGCCAGCAGTTACTCGACGGGACAGATAAACAATGAGCAGTTCTTC. The chain is built from TRBV6-5 and TRBJ2-1, with 7 bases identical to TRBD1. V lost 0 bases and J lost 5; bases outside the gene matches: 7. CDR1 and CDR2 from the germline V gene are MNHEY and SVGAGI. CDR3 size: 16 residues.

This clone was observed a few times. This chain joins TRBV4-2 and TRBJ2-3, with 10 bases matching TRBD2. This CDR3 has 18 amino acids. Germline CDR1 reads LGHNA; CDR2 reads YNFKEQ. J gave up 0 bases and V 4 bases, and 10 bases lay outside the gene matches. In nucleotides, the CDR3 is TGTGCCAGCAGCCTTCAAGGGACTAGCGATACTAGCACAGATACGCAGTATTTT. Translating it yields CASSLQGTSDTSTDTQYF.

The V and J genes are TRBV27 and TRBJ1-5, with D hard to call. The CDR3 runs 13 residues. Germline V gene sequence: CDR1 MNHEY, CDR2 SMNVEV (reference sequence). V lost 2 bases, J lost 4 bases, and 6 bases lay in between. In nucleotides, the CDR3 is TGTGCCAGCAGTTTAGGGCGAAATCAGCCCCAGCATTTT. Translation gives CASSLGRNQPQHF.